This T cell receptor beta chain was identified during a study of cytomegalovirus exposure and HLA in healthy donors. Study results and caveats: Overall, about 160 TCR beta chains were annotated as cytomegalovirus-associated.

In germline, CDR1 is SGHNT, CDR2 YYREEE (reference sequence). Trimming cost V 0 bases and J 3 bases, with 11 bases left between them. This CDR3 comprises 15 residues. A remark on this clone: Its antigen is as yet unknown.

Sequenced by immunoSEQ multiplex PCR; TCRdb stores in-frame clones only, minus some. This table holds about 110,000 clones, around 89% found once. This sequence joins TRBV5-4 and TRBJ2-3, with D possibly TRBD2 on 6 matching bases. This sequence was found in a woman younger than 45 in good health and CMV-seropositive. The material sequenced was PBMCs. The CDR3 is CASSLELGGTDTQYF. CDR3 nucleotide sequence: TGTGCCAGCAGCTTGGAGCTGGGGGGAACAGATACGCAGTATTTT.